Following are 29 T cell receptor beta chains from one sample sequenced in a study of CD8+ T cells in alopecia areata. Treatment reported: oral pan-JAK inhibitor, 5-10 mg twice daily. Investigators isolated RNA and reverse transcribed it into cDNA to act as the sequencing template. Sequencing was performed with immunoSEQ multiplex PCR; in TCRdb, only in-frame clones are kept and a portion is missing. Found here are about 87,000 clones, just over 70% of them singletons; the top ten hold approximately 15%. Sample: CD8+ T cells sorted from blood, taken at week 44, from a patient treated with tofacitinib. Receptors were obtained from a human donor with alopecia areata.

This sequence joins TRBV7-6 and TRBJ1-1, with 7 nucleotides matching TRBD1. V shed 5 bases, J shed 0 bases, and the junction held 9 bases outside the gene matches. CDR1 and CDR2 from the germline V gene are SGHVS and FNYEAQ. The CDR3 length is 16 residues. CDR3 DNA sequence: TGTGCCAGCAGCCCCTTCAGGGGGGCCCTGAACACTGAAGCTTTCTTT. It specifies CASSPFRGALNTEAFF.

The rearrangement joins TRBV5-1 to TRBJ1-6, with TRBD1 identical over 8 bases. J was trimmed by 9 bases and V by 5 bases; bases with no gene match: 10. The V gene's germline CDR1 is SGHRS and CDR2 YFSETQ. The CDR3 is made up of 15 amino acids. The CDR3 loop reads CASRLKRQGTSPLHF. The CDR3 DNA reads as TGCGCCAGCAGACTCAAGAGACAGGGGACTTCACCCCTCCACTTT.

The chain combines TRBV13 with TRBJ2-3, with D possibly being TRBD2 (6 bases). Trimming took off 4 bases at V and 8 bases at J, with 16 bases between the two ends. The CDR3 loop spans 14 amino acids. Germline V lookup: CDR1 PRHDT, CDR2 FYEKMQ (reference sequence). CDR3 bases: TGTGCCAGCAGCTACAAAACGCGGAGGGTTACGCAGTATTTT. Protein product: CASSYKTRRVTQYF.

The rearrangement joins TRBV5-1 to TRBJ2-3; D tentatively fits TRBD1 or TRBD2 (7 bases each). The CDR3 loop spans 16 amino acids. V shed 7 bases and J shed 3 bases, with 21 bases lying between them. Germline CDR1 reads SGHRS; CDR2 reads YFSETQ. The CDR3 protein is CASPYQGGEGTDTQYF. CDR3 in DNA: TGCGCCAGCCCCTACCAGGGGGGGGAAGGTACAGATACGCAGTATTTT.

V usage is TRBV19 and J usage is TRBJ1-5; 8 nucleotides agree with TRBD1. The CDR3 totals 15 residues. Germline V CDR1 and CDR2: LNHDA, SQIVND (reference sequence). V trimming: 5 bases; J trimming: 5 bases; junction bases outside the gene matches: 8. This chain's CDR3 is CASSSRTGKDQPQHF. Written as DNA, the CDR3 is TGTGCCAGTAGTTCGAGGACAGGGAAGGATCAGCCCCAGCATTTT.

A few counts support this clone. The chain recombines TRBV7-8 with TRBJ1-5; D is unclear. The V gene's germline CDR1 is SGHVS and CDR2 FQNEAQ. The germline V and J ends were trimmed by 4 bases and 4 bases, with 17 bases remaining between them. This CDR3 has 16 amino acids. Here the CDR3 DNA reads TGTGCCAGCAGCTCAAAAGGCGGCAGCTCTAATCAGCCCCAGCATTTT. Amino acids: CASSSKGGSSNQPQHF. Looking up the rest from reference TRBV7-8 and TRBJ1-5 gives the full variable domain: GAGVSQSPRYKVAKRGQDVALRCDPISGHVSLFWYQQALGQGPEFLTYFQNEAQLDKSGLPSDRFFAERPEGSVSTLKIQRTQQEDSAVYLCASSSKGGSSNQPQHFGDGTRLSIL.

The chain carries TRBV4-1 and TRBJ1-1, with 7 bases identical to TRBD1. From germline, CDR1 is MGHRA and CDR2 YSYEKL. J gave up 5 bases and V 7 bases, and 7 bases lay outside the gene matches. The CDR3 has 13 amino acids. CDR3 sequence: CASTDRPGTEAFF. The CDR3 DNA sequence: TGCGCCAGCACGGACAGGCCCGGTACTGAAGCTTTCTTT.

This clone was detected a few times. V is TRBV11-2 and J is TRBJ2-4; D is uncertain. CDR1 is SGHAT, CDR2 FQNNGV, per germline. The CDR3 runs 12 residues. V lost 4 bases, J lost 5 bases, and 6 bases lay in between. CDR3 amino acids: CASSYDQNIQYF. The CDR3 bases are TGTGCCAGCAGCTACGACCAAAACATTCAGTACTTC.

V gene TRBV4-3 combines with J gene TRBJ2-1; D remains ambiguous. Germline CDR1 and CDR2: LGHNA and YSLEER. Trimming stripped 0 bases from V and 6 bases from J, with 18 bases between. The CDR3 covers 17 residues. The CDR3 DNA reads as TGCGCCAGCAGCCAAGATCTGTTGAACCCCCCCCTCAATGAGCAGTTCTTC. Protein product: CASSQDLLNPPLNEQFF.

The V gene is TRBV14, the J gene TRBJ2-1; the D gene is possibly TRBD2 (5 bases). The V gene lost 0 bases and the J gene lost 5 bases, with 8 bases spanning the gap. The CDR3 runs 14 residues. Germline CDR1 is SGHDN and CDR2 is FVKESK. In nucleotides, the CDR3 is TGTGCCAGCAGCCAAGAATCGGGGAACAATGAGCAGTTCTTC. This sequence encodes CASSQESGNNEQFF.

The rearrangement joins TRBV5-6 to TRBJ1-1; D unresolved. The CDR3 has 12 residues. V lost 4 bases to trimming and J lost 5 bases, with 9 bases between them. The germline V gene encodes CDR1 SGHDT and CDR2 YYEEEE. The CDR3 bases are TGTGCCAGCAGCCAAGTCCGGACTGAAGCTTTCTTT. Its protein product is CASSQVRTEAFF.

This rearrangement joins TRBV27 to TRBJ2-1, with D possibly matching TRBD1 (5 bases). The V end lost 5 bases, the J end lost 4 bases, and 9 bases lay between the germline ends. The CDR3 runs to 13 residues. Germline V CDR1 and CDR2: MNHEY, SMNVEV (reference sequence). This CDR3 is CASSNTGYNEQFF. CDR3 nucleotide sequence: TGTGCCAGCAGTAACACAGGTTACAATGAGCAGTTCTTC.

The chain couples TRBV30 to TRBJ1-1; D remains ambiguous. V was clipped by 0 bases and J by 1 base, with 9 bases between them. Germline CDR1 and CDR2: GTSNPN and SVGIG (reference sequence). The CDR3 loop spans 14 amino acids. Written as DNA, the CDR3 is TGTGCCTGGAGTGTTTTGTGGCCGAACACTGAAGCTTTCTTT. Its translation is CAWSVLWPNTEAFF. Looking up the rest from reference TRBV30 and TRBJ1-1 gives the full variable domain: SQTIHQWPATLVQPVGSPLSLECTVEGTSNPNLYWYRQAAGRGLQLLFYSVGIGQISSEVPQNLSASRPQDRQFILSSKKLLLSDSGFYLCAWSVLWPNTEAFFGQGTRLTVV.

CDR3: CASSLVWAGQNTGELFF. CDR3 in DNA: TGTGCCAGCAGCTTAGTTTGGGCAGGGCAGAACACCGGGGAGCTGTTTTTT. The rearrangement uses TRBV11-3 and TRBJ2-2; weak D call: TRBD1 (5 bases). Deletions cut 1 base from V and 1 base from J, with 13 bases between. Germline V gene lookup returns CDR1 SGHNT and CDR2 YENEEA. The CDR3 sequence is 17 residues long.

The rearrangement uses TRBV13 and TRBJ2-7; D is uncertain. The CDR3 sequence is 14 residues long. Deletions cut 0 bases from V and 3 bases from J, with 9 bases between. In germline, CDR1 is PRHDT, CDR2 FYEKMQ (reference sequence). CDR3 loop: CASSLGQADYEQYF. CDR3 sequence (DNA): TGTGCCAGCAGCTTAGGCCAGGCTGACTACGAGCAGTACTTC.

The chain has TRBV27 and TRBJ1-1, with 8 bases identical to TRBD1. Germline lookup yields CDR1 MNHEY and CDR2 SMNVEV (reference sequence). V gave up 2 bases and J gave up 4 bases; unmatched junction bases: 15. The CDR3 length is 18 residues. DNA for the CDR3: TGTGCCAGCAGTTTACGACCACTGGACAGGGAAGGGGTCACTGAAGCTTTCTTT. This sequence encodes CASSLRPLDREGVTEAFF.

The CDR3 DNA reads TGTGCCAGTAGTATCTCGGCAGGGGATACTGAAGCTTTCTTT. It is translated as CASSISAGDTEAFF. The V and J genes are TRBV19 and TRBJ1-1, with D perhaps matching TRBD1 (6 bases). This CDR3 spans 14 amino acids. The germline V gene encodes CDR1 LNHDA and CDR2 SQIVND (reference sequence). Trimming pared 3 bases from V and 5 bases from J, leaving 13 bases between.

This clone was counted once. The V gene is TRBV7-8, the J gene TRBJ2-7, with a tentative D call TRBD2 (6 bases). CDR1 and CDR2 from the germline V gene are SGHVS and FQNEAQ. Deletions cut 5 bases from V and 2 bases from J, with 19 bases between. The CDR3 totals 16 residues. CDR3 loop: CASSPNLGTPPYEQYF. For the CDR3, the DNA is TGTGCCAGCAGCCCTAACCTTGGGACTCCACCCTACGAGCAGTACTTC.

The rearrangement uses TRBV7-9 and TRBJ2-1, with TRBD2 matching 8 bases. Germline V CDR1 and CDR2: SEHNR, FQNEAQ (reference sequence). The V gene end was trimmed by 6 bases and the J gene end by 6 bases; junction bases not matched to a gene: 7. This CDR3 has 14 amino acids. CDR3: CASSPGRGGNEQFF. In DNA, the CDR3 is TGTGCCAGCAGTCCCGGGAGGGGAGGCAATGAGCAGTTCTTC.

The rearrangement joins TRBV19 to TRBJ1-2; no reliable D call. Trimming stripped 10 bases from V and 6 bases from J, with 12 bases between. Germline V lookup: CDR1 LNHDA, CDR2 SQIVND (reference sequence). The CDR3 is 11 amino acids. The CDR3 nucleotides are TGTGCCATCTTAGCTGAGGATGGCTACACCTTC. Amino acids: CAILAEDGYTF.

This clone was recorded once. This rearrangement joins TRBV11-2 to TRBJ2-7; no definite D call. The germline V gene encodes CDR1 SGHAT and CDR2 FQNNGV. CDR3 size: 17 residues. The V end lost 2 bases, the J end lost 5 bases, and 22 bases lay between the germline ends. CDR3 sequence: CASSLTSIARGQDEQYF. The CDR3 region has the DNA TGTGCCAGCAGCTTAACCTCGATTGCCCGAGGTCAGGACGAGCAGTACTTC.

J is TRBJ2-3 and V is TRBV6-5; TRBD2 agrees at 10 bases. Losses at the gene ends were 8 bases for V and 0 bases for J; bases not matched to a gene: 2. Germline V gives CDR1 MNHEY, CDR2 SVGAGI. The CDR3 runs 14 residues. CDR3 sequence reads: CASQTSGSTDTQYF. The DNA for the CDR3 is TGTGCCAGCCAGACTAGCGGGAGCACAGATACGCAGTATTTT.

The DNA of the CDR3 is TGCAGCGTTGAACCCACAACCACCAACGTAGGGGTTTCGGGCAATGAGCAGTTCTTC. This gives the protein CSVEPTTTNVGVSGNEQFF. V gene TRBV29-1 combines with J gene TRBJ2-1; D possibly corresponds to TRBD1 (5 bases). Germline V gene data show CDR1 as SQVTM and CDR2 as ANQGSEA. The CDR3 spans 19 residues. V lost 2 bases and J 6 bases, leaving 29 bases between the germline ends.

The chain couples TRBV28 to TRBJ2-6; D uncertain. V lost 2 bases and J 4 bases, leaving 9 bases between the germline ends. Germline loops: CDR1 MDHEN, CDR2 SYDVKM. This CDR3 region has 15 residues. Written as DNA, the CDR3 is TGTGCCAGCAGTTTAGGGCCCTCGGGGGCCAACGTCCTGACTTTC. Its protein is CASSLGPSGANVLTF.

The J gene is TRBJ2-5, the V gene TRBV11-3; possibly TRBD1 for D (6 bases). CDR3 length: 14 residues. The V gene lost 4 bases and the J gene lost 0 bases, with 9 bases spanning the gap. Germline V gives CDR1 SGHNT, CDR2 YENEEA. CDR3 protein: CASSSRDNQETQYF. The DNA for the CDR3 is TGTGCCAGCAGCTCCCGGGACAACCAAGAGACCCAGTACTTC.

The rearrangement joins TRBV11-2 to TRBJ2-7; 7 positions match TRBD1. The CDR3 has 15 residues. Trimming cost V 5 bases and J 2 bases; bases outside gene matches: 9. CDR1 is SGHAT and CDR2 is FQNNGV in the germline V gene. Here the CDR3 reads CASSERPGTAYEQYF. Here the CDR3 DNA reads TGTGCCAGCAGCGAACGACCAGGGACAGCCTACGAGCAGTACTTC. The whole variable domain, remainder taken from reference TRBV11-2 and TRBJ2-7, is EAGVAQSPRYKIIEKRQSVAFWCNPISGHATLYWYQQILGQGPKLLIQFQNNGVVDDSQLPKDRFSAERLKGVDSTLKIQPAKLEDSAVYLCASSERPGTAYEQYFGPGTRLTVT.

The V call is TRBV7-8, the J call TRBJ2-3; 7 bases map to TRBD2. V gave up 5 bases and J gave up 5 bases; unmatched junction bases: 10. Germline V gene lookup returns CDR1 SGHVS and CDR2 FQNEAQ. The CDR3 runs to 15 residues. The CDR3 DNA follows: TGTGCCAGCAGCACCCGGACTAGTAGGAAAGATACGCAGTATTTT. This codes for CASSTRTSRKDTQYF. Variable domain in full (rest from reference TRBV7-8 and TRBJ2-3): GAGVSQSPRYKVAKRGQDVALRCDPISGHVSLFWYQQALGQGPEFLTYFQNEAQLDKSGLPSDRFFAERPEGSVSTLKIQRTQQEDSAVYLCASSTRTSRKDTQYFGPGTRLTVL.

J is TRBJ1-6 and V is TRBV30; D perhaps matches TRBD1 (6 bases). In germline, CDR1 is GTSNPN, CDR2 SVGIG (reference sequence). The germline V and J ends were trimmed by 2 bases and 9 bases, with 8 bases remaining between them. CDR3 length equals 12 residues. CDR3 amino acids: CAWSRGSSPLHF. CDR3 DNA: TGTGCCTGGAGTAGGGGGTCTTCACCCCTCCACTTT. The full variable domain, with the rest looked up from reference TRBV30 and TRBJ1-6, is SQTIHQWPATLVQPVGSPLSLECTVEGTSNPNLYWYRQAAGRGLQLLFYSVGIGQISSEVPQNLSASRPQDRQFILSSKKLLLSDSGFYLCAWSRGSSPLHFGNGTRLTVT.

The rearrangement joins TRBV19 to TRBJ2-7; tentative D call: TRBD1 (6 bases). This CDR3 is 14 amino acids long. With 5 bases removed from V and 2 bases from J, the gap between germline ends came to 13 bases. Germline lookup yields CDR1 LNHDA and CDR2 SQIVND (reference sequence). The CDR3 sequence is CASSVQGTTYEQYF. In nucleotides, the CDR3 is TGTGCCAGTAGTGTACAGGGTACGACCTACGAGCAGTACTTC.